A single sample is the source of the 20 T cell receptor beta chains below, sequenced in a study of cytomegalovirus exposure and HLA in healthy donors (dated by TCRdb to about 2017). The library was produced with the immunoSEQ multiplex PCR assay. For the multiplex PCR, a mixture combining 60 forward primers for TCR Vbeta segments and 13 reverse primers for TCR Jbeta segments was used. In TCRdb, the immuneACCESS table is reduced to in-frame sequences with V and J assigned. These tables do not hold every clone; where another copy was compared, an unresolved V gene accounts for under half, and the others remain unexplained. This sample gives about 130,000 clones in total; 80% of them show up just once. Roughly 5.7% of the sample comes from the top ten. The source material was PBMCs. The receptors come from a man aged 25-45 years in good health and CMV-seronegative.

The chain carries TRBV5-1 and TRBJ1-1; TRBD1 might be the D (5 bases). The CDR3 totals 13 residues. Germline lookup yields CDR1 SGHRS and CDR2 YFSETQ. V gave up 0 bases and J gave up 7 bases, with 10 bases separating them. The CDR3 protein is CASSLVDRDEAFF. DNA for the CDR3: TGCGCCAGCAGCTTGGTCGACAGAGATGAAGCTTTCTTT.

This clone has just a few counts. This chain links TRBV5-6 with TRBJ1-5; 7 bases are a match to TRBD1. The CDR3 covers 15 residues. Germline V gene data show CDR1 as SGHDT and CDR2 as YYEEEE. Trimming removed 3 bases from V and 7 bases from J; junction bases left unmatched: 10. CDR3 sequence reads: CASSWGRTGGQPQHF. CDR3 nucleotides: TGTGCCAGCAGCTGGGGGCGGACAGGTGGCCAGCCCCAGCATTTT.

The chain joins TRBV5-4 to TRBJ1-2; the D gene is possibly TRBD1 (5 bases). The length of the CDR3 is 14 residues. Looked up from germline, CDR1 is SGHNT and CDR2 is YYREEE (reference sequence). V was trimmed by 0 bases and J by 4 bases, leaving 10 bases between them. The CDR3 loop is CASSLGGPGYGYTF. The CDR3 DNA is TGTGCCAGCAGCTTGGGGGGCCCTGGCTATGGCTACACCTTC.

This clone was observed once. The V gene is TRBV29-1, the J gene TRBJ1-5; 7 positions match TRBD1. The length of the CDR3 is 14 residues. Germline assignment: CDR1 SQVTM and CDR2 ANQGSEA. J was trimmed by 1 base and V by 5 bases; bases with no gene match: 5. The chain's CDR3 is CSVTGDSSNQPQHF. The CDR3 DNA reads TGCAGCGTTACAGGGGATTCAAGCAATCAGCCCCAGCATTTT.

The V and J genes are TRBV6-6 and TRBJ1-3; D not certain. Per the germline V gene, CDR1 is MNHNY and CDR2 is SVGAGI (reference sequence). The V and J ends lost 4 bases and 0 bases respectively, with 7 bases between them. The CDR3 has 14 residues. Here the CDR3 reads CASSLDISGNTIYF. The DNA of the CDR3 is TGTGCCAGCAGTTTAGACATCTCTGGAAACACCATATATTTT.

This clone appeared once. The chain joins TRBV5-1 to TRBJ1-2, with D maybe TRBD1 (6 bases). The CDR3 sequence is 15 residues long. V was pared by 4 bases and J by 1 base, with 14 bases between. The V gene's germline CDR1 is SGHRS and CDR2 YFSETQ. The DNA for the CDR3 is TGCGCCAGCAGCCCCCAGACAGGTAGTAACTATGGCTACACCTTC. Its protein is CASSPQTGSNYGYTF.

This clone was recorded a few times. The V gene is TRBV19, the J gene TRBJ2-3; 14 bases match TRBD2. Germline CDR1 is LNHDA and CDR2 is SQIVND (reference sequence). The CDR3 totals 15 residues. The ends lost 4 bases at V and 6 bases at J; junction bases unmatched: 3. CDR3 loop: CASSTGTSGSDTQYF. The CDR3 nucleotides read TGTGCCAGTAGTACGGGGACTAGCGGGAGTGATACGCAGTATTTT.

In nucleotides, the CDR3 is TGTGCCAGCAGCCTGGACAGGGGTAATGAAAAACTGTTTTTT. Protein product: CASSLDRGNEKLFF. The chain uses TRBV5-4 and TRBJ1-4, with 9 bases fitting TRBD1. CDR1 is SGHNT, CDR2 YYREEE, per germline (reference sequence). Losses at the gene ends were 4 bases for V and 4 bases for J; bases not matched to a gene: 2. The CDR3 totals 14 residues.

This clone turned up a few times. The chain combines TRBV29-1 with TRBJ2-5; D is undetermined. Germline values: CDR1 SQVTM, CDR2 ANQGSEA. Trimming pared 5 bases from V and 5 bases from J, leaving 9 bases between. The CDR3 totals 11 residues. The CDR3 DNA sequence: TGCAGCGTTATCCTCGGGGAGACCCAGTACTTC. Its protein is CSVILGETQYF.

V and J are TRBV14 and TRBJ2-1; 7 bases align to TRBD1. Trimming removed 5 bases from V and 9 bases from J; junction bases left unmatched: 10. This CDR3 is 14 amino acids long. Per the germline V gene, CDR1 is SGHDN and CDR2 is FVKESK. The DNA for the CDR3 is TGTGCCAGCAGCGACTTCAGACAGGGTAGTGAGCAGTTCTTC. This codes for CASSDFRQGSEQFF.

This clone was seen once. The gene calls are TRBV29-1 and TRBJ1-1; the D is unclear. Germline lookup yields CDR1 SQVTM and CDR2 ANQGSEA. The CDR3 sequence is 10 residues long. The germline V and J ends were trimmed by 7 bases and 5 bases, with 8 bases remaining between them. The CDR3 DNA sequence: TGCAGCGCCCTGCGGACTGAAGCTTTCTTT. Translated, it gives CSALRTEAFF.

The V and J genes are TRBV7-2 and TRBJ2-4; possible D gene TRBD2, 7 bases. This CDR3 has 17 amino acids. Trimming left V 2 bases short and J 1 base short, with 15 bases between. The germline gives CDR1 SGHTA, CDR2 FQGNSA. In DNA form, the CDR3 reads TGTGCCAGCAGCTTAAGGGGGGGCAGGGAGGCCAAAAACATTCAGTACTTC. Protein: CASSLRGGREAKNIQYF.

This rearrangement joins TRBV7-2 to TRBJ1-1; D gene unclear. Germline V gene sequence: CDR1 SGHTA, CDR2 FQGNSA. The CDR3 length is 13 residues. Trimming pared 5 bases from V and 2 bases from J, leaving 9 bases between. The CDR3 region is CASSTQRNTEAFF. CDR3 DNA sequence: TGTGCCAGCAGCACACAGAGAAACACTGAAGCTTTCTTT. Complete variable domain (other parts from reference TRBV7-2 and TRBJ1-1): GAGVSQSPSNKVTEKGKDVELRCDPISGHTALYWYRQSLGQGLEFLIYFQGNSAPDKSGLPSDRFSAERTGGSVSTLTIQRTQQEDSAVYLCASSTQRNTEAFFGQGTRLTVV.

The chain combines TRBV18 with TRBJ2-1, with 8 nucleotides matching TRBD2. CDR3 length: 14 amino acids. V dropped 0 bases and J dropped 7; count of bases not matched to a gene: 2. Germline-derived CDR1 and CDR2 are KGHSH and LQKENI. DNA of the CDR3: TGTGCCAGCTCACCACCAGCGGGAGTAAATGAGCAGTTCTTC. Protein sequence: CASSPPAGVNEQFF.

This chain links TRBV5-1 with TRBJ1-2; D may be TRBD1 (5 bases). Germline V gene data show CDR1 as SGHRS and CDR2 as YFSETQ. Trimming removed 0 bases from V and 4 bases from J, with 10 bases in between. The CDR3 covers 14 residues. The CDR3 region is CASSLGGEGYGYTF. In DNA form, the CDR3 reads TGCGCCAGCAGCTTGGGGGGGGAAGGCTATGGCTACACCTTC.

The chain has TRBV6-5 and TRBJ2-3, with 8 bases that match TRBD1. Germline loops: CDR1 MNHEY, CDR2 SVGAGI. Trimming took 5 bases from V and 5 from J; bases not matched to a gene: 6. The CDR3 consists of 14 residues. CDR3 bases: TGTGCCAGCAGTGGACAGGGCCTTGGAGATACGCAGTATTTT. Amino acid sequence: CASSGQGLGDTQYF.

The chain has TRBV10-3 and TRBJ2-5; TRBD1 agrees at 9 bases. CDR1 ENHRY and CDR2 SYGVKD come from the germline V gene. V was pared by 4 bases and J by 3 bases, with 3 bases of the junction left unmatched. The CDR3 extends over 14 amino acids. CDR3 sequence: CAISGGTGKETQYF. As DNA, the CDR3 is TGTGCCATCAGTGGAGGGACAGGGAAAGAGACCCAGTACTTC.

This clone was observed a single time. The V call is TRBV11-1, the J call TRBJ2-5; TRBD1 agrees at 7 bases. The CDR3 has 12 amino acids. The germline gives CDR1 SGHAT, CDR2 FQDESV (reference sequence). Trimming at V came to 5 bases and at J to 5 bases, leaving 2 bases not matched to a gene. CDR3 nucleotide sequence: TGTGCCAGCAGCGACAGGGTTGAGACCCAGTACTTC. Translation gives CASSDRVETQYF.

This chain links TRBV29-1 with TRBJ2-3; 8 positions agree with TRBD2. V shed 2 bases and J 6 bases; nucleotides not matched to a gene: 13. The CDR3 spans 16 residues. The germline V gene encodes CDR1 SQVTM and CDR2 ANQGSEA. Here the CDR3 DNA reads TGCAGCGTTGAAAACCGTGGTAGCGGGAAACCGGATACGCAGTATTTT. Translating gives CSVENRGSGKPDTQYF.

This chain links TRBV29-1 with TRBJ1-2; a weak D match, TRBD1 (5 bases). Germline V lookup: CDR1 SQVTM, CDR2 ANQGSEA. The CDR3 has 14 residues. The V gene lost 4 bases and the J gene lost 6 bases, with 18 bases spanning the gap. Here the CDR3 DNA reads TGCAGCGTTGCTTTGCAGGGACTTTCGGATGGCTACACCTTC. Translated: CSVALQGLSDGYTF.